Sequencing of this T cell receptor beta chain was carried out in a study of beta chain features in type 1 diabetes. General study points: A greater similarity of naive, central memory and Treg TCRB repertoires was seen among patients than among healthy donors. All four CD4+ subsets from Type 1 diabetes patients carried moderately but significantly shorter TCRB CDR3s. Type 1 diabetes patients had VDJ junctions that carried fewer insertions and more deletions. Because the template was cDNA, high-expressing cells might be over-represented.

Worth noting for this clone: What it binds is unknown.

Investigators reverse transcribed all isolated RNA, so they sequenced expressed TCRB transcripts. TCRdb's table, derived via immunoSEQ multiplex PCR, lists solely in-frame clones and lacks some. The sample has hundreds of thousands of clones, about 17% seen once. V was cut by 5 bases and J by 1 base, with 12 bases left in between. The CDR3 is 14 residues long. Per the germline V gene, CDR1 is LNHDA and CDR2 is SQIVND (reference sequence). The chain has TRBV19 and TRBJ2-7, with a tentative D call TRBD2 (6 bases). Sequencing used naive CD4+ T cells from blood. This TCR came from a young woman in good health. The CDR3 DNA reads as TGTGCCAGTAGTCCCGGGACTCGGTCCTACGAGCAGTACTTC. This codes for CASSPGTRSYEQYF.